A selection of T cell receptor beta chains follows, all from one sample in a study of blood T cell repertoires in COVID-19. The assay was immunoSEQ multiplex PCR, and TCRdb's table has in-frame clones only and misses some. The data hold 160,000 or so clones, with 90% observed a single time. The specimen sequenced was peripheral blood. All receptors come from a man aged 60 to 69 with active or convalescent COVID-19. The CDR3 runs from the conserved cysteine through the conserved F or W. D genes are given only for firm matches. Rows give clone size only sometimes, using once, few, many, or a class for an expanded clone.

>NA|TRBJ1-5|TRBV19|few
CASSVWQGGKNQPQHF
TGTGCCAGTAGTGTATGGCAGGGAGGGAAAAATCAGCCCCAGCATTTT
>NA|TRBJ2-1|TRBV18|NA
CASSQGVVEQFF
TGTGCCAGCTCACAAGGGGTTGTTGAGCAGTTCTTC
>NA|TRBJ1-1|TRBV29-1|NA
CSVAGQLNTEAFF
TGCAGCGTTGCTGGACAGCTAAACACTGAAGCTTTCTTT
>NA|TRBJ2-2|TRBV27|NA
CASLIRSNTGELFF
TGTGCCAGCCTCATCAGATCGAACACCGGGGAGCTGTTTTTT
>NA|TRBJ1-2|TRBV7-9|NA
CASSSYTPENYGYTF
TGTGCCAGCAGCTCATATACCCCCGAGAACTATGGCTACACCTTC
>TRBD1|TRBJ1-6|TRBV3-1/TRBV3-2|NA
CASSHGGGGFYNSPLHF
TGTGCCAGCAGCCATGGAGGGGGCGGTTTCTATAATTCACCCCTCCACTTT
>NA|TRBJ1-5|TRBV19|NA
CASSIDLRDQPQHF
TGTGCCAGTAGTATAGATCTGCGGGATCAGCCCCAGCATTTT
>TRBD1|TRBJ1-1|TRBV18|NA
CASSPRVVAGTGGDTEAFF
TGTGCCAGCTCACCACGGGTGGTCGCAGGGACAGGGGGGGACACTGAAGCTTTCTTT
>NA|TRBJ1-1|TRBV11-2|NA
CASSWQGVEAFF
TGTGCCAGCAGCTGGCAGGGTGTGGAAGCTTTCTTT
>TRBD1|TRBJ1-1|TRBV5-1|NA
CASSWRQGNDNTEAFF
TGCGCCAGCAGCTGGAGACAGGGCAATGATAACACTGAAGCTTTCTTT
>NA|TRBJ1-2|TRBV7-2|NA
CASSLEEGSRGYTF
TGTGCCAGCAGCTTAGAGGAGGGTAGTAGGGGCTACACCTTC
>NA|TRBJ2-1|TRBV27|NA
CASSSWGGSYNEQFF
TGTGCCAGCAGTTCCTGGGGAGGATCCTACAATGAGCAGTTCTTC
>TRBD2|TRBJ2-3|TRBV3-1/TRBV3-2|NA
CASSFAASGGGARTDTQYF
TGTGCCAGCAGCTTCGCGGCGAGTGGCGGGGGGGCCCGCACAGATACGCAGTATTTT